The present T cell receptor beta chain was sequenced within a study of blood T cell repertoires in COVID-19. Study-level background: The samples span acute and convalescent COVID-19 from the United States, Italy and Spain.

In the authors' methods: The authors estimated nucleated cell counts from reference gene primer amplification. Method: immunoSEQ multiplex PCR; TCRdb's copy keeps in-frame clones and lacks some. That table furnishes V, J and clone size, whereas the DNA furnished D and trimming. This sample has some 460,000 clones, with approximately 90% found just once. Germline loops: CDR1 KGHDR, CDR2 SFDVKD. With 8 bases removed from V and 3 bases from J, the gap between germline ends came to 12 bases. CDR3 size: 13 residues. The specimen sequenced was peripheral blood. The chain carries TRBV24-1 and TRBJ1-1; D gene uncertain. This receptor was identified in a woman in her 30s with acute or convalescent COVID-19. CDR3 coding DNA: TGTGCCACCATTGCGTCTTGGTACACTGAAGCTTTCTTT. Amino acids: CATIASWYTEAFF.